This T cell receptor beta chain was recorded in a study of a mutant IDH1 vaccine in newly diagnosed glioma. Overall study: Sex among treated patients split about 62% male, approximately 40% female; mean age was approximately 40 years. Antecedent treatment encompassed radiotherapy, temozolomide, or their combination; the majority received both.

Time point of the sample: baseline, week 1 (first vaccination visit). Treatment: pre-vaccination baseline after standard-of-care therapy. The V and J ends lost 2 bases and 2 bases respectively, with 6 bases between them. The CDR3 is 13 residues long. Germline V gene sequence: CDR1 SGHRS, CDR2 YFSETQ. Sequencing used immunoSEQ multiplex PCR; TCRdb keeps in-frame clones, though not all of them. Among tens of thousands of clones, 83% were seen once, and the ten largest hold under 8%. Sequencing was performed on PBMCs, taken from a glioma patient treated with radiotherapy, temozolomide or both. This chain uses TRBV5-1 with TRBJ2-3, with no clear D. The receptor comes from a woman aged 45 to 65 with glioma. CDR3 in amino acids: CASSFTPTDTQYF. The CDR3 coding sequence is TGCGCCAGCAGCTTCACCCCCACAGATACGCAGTATTTT.